This TCR beta chain was found in a study of CD8+ T cells in alopecia areata. At the level of the study: Twice daily, treated patients received 5 to 10 mg of oral tofacitinib.

The sequencing template was cDNA reverse transcribed from extracted RNA. Profiled with immunoSEQ multiplex PCR; TCRdb holds only in-frame clones, not every one. The data show roughly 73,000 clones, around 29% seen once. The V end was cut by 4 bases, the J end by 1 base, with 13 bases between. The CDR3 extends over 14 amino acids. CDR1 and CDR2 (germline): SQVTM, ANQGSEA. With respect to this clone: The antigen remains undetermined.

Study-level points and caveats: Alphabeta T cells residing in normal skin are also sequenced in scalp samples. Scalp lesions, especially in alopecia totalis/universalis, had higher clonality than normal scalp. Patients showed less clear TCR sequence sharing than mice, possibly partly because of HLA diversity.

Treatment indicated: oral pan-JAK inhibitor, 5-10 mg twice daily. V is TRBV29-1 and J is TRBJ2-5; TRBD2 might be the D (6 bases). The source of this sequence is a human donor with alopecia areata. The sequencing here drew on CD8+ T cells sorted from blood, taken at week 4, from a patient treated with tofacitinib. CDR3 DNA sequence: TGCAGCGTTGTTGGCGGGGAAGGCCAAGAGACCCAGTACTTC. Encoded protein: CSVVGGEGQETQYF.